The 24 T cell receptor beta chains below were found in one sample sequenced in a study of T cell repertoires in cytomegalovirus infection. TCRdb ran MiXCR on the reads and lists one entry per CDR3 protein. The table records 28,000 or so distinct CDR3 sequences, 15% to 20% of them present only once. These receptors lack a known antigen. The source material was CD8+ T cells from cultured PBMCs, sampled from culture after CMV antigen stimulation. The receptors here all came from a human donor in good health (CMV status not recorded). Some clones in this sample may be carry-over from other donors' samples.

This clonotype was detected ten times or more. This chain joins TRBV28 and TRBJ2-3; weak D call: TRBD1 (5 bases). With 4 bases removed from V and 4 bases from J, the gap between germline ends came to 12 bases. The V gene's germline CDR1 is MDHEN and CDR2 SYDVKM. The CDR3 contains 14 residues. CDR3 residues: CASSSPGPSDTQYF. DNA of the CDR3: TGTGCCAGCAGTTCCCCAGGGCCCTCAGATACGCAGTATTTT.

The chain combines TRBV11-2 with TRBJ2-5, with 8 positions matching TRBD2. Per germline, CDR1 SGHAT and CDR2 FQNNGV. V was pared by 3 bases and J by 4 bases, with 7 bases of the junction left unmatched. The CDR3 has 15 residues. The DNA of the CDR3 is TGTGCCAGCAGCTTTAGGTTCAGCGGGAGAGAGACCCAGTACTTC. It encodes CASSFRFSGRETQYF. Based on the CDR3 plus reference TRBV11-2 and TRBJ2-5, the full variable domain is EAGVAQSPRYKIIEKRQSVAFWCNPISGHATLYWYQQILGQGPKLLIQFQNNGVVDDSQLPKDRFSAERLKGVDSTLKIQPAKLEDSAVYLCASSFRFSGRETQYFGPGTRLLVL.

This clonotype was picked up a small number of times. The chain combines TRBV4-2 with TRBJ1-3; unclear D gene. CDR1 is LGHNA and CDR2 is YNFKEQ in the germline V gene. Trimming took off 2 bases at V and 3 bases at J, with 8 bases between the two ends. CDR3 length equals 14 residues. The CDR3 sequence is CASSQPSDGNTIYF. CDR3 nucleotide sequence: TGTGCCAGCAGCCAACCGAGTGATGGAAACACCATATATTTT.

This clonotype was observed a handful of times. V and J are TRBV28 and TRBJ2-7, with D hard to call. CDR1 is MDHEN, CDR2 SYDVKM, per germline. The CDR3 has 12 amino acids. V shed 3 bases and J shed 6 bases, with 9 bases lying between them. The CDR3 DNA sequence: TGTGCCAGCAGTTTGGACCTCTCCGAGCAGTACTTC. Translation: CASSLDLSEQYF.

This clonotype was observed many times. The rearrangement uses TRBV7-2 and TRBJ1-3; D is possibly TRBD1 (6 bases). The CDR3 extends over 14 amino acids. Trimming left V 3 bases short and J 4 bases short, with 10 bases between. The germline V gene encodes CDR1 SGHTA and CDR2 FQGNSA. The CDR3 DNA is TGTGCCAGCAGCTTGAACAGGGAAGGAAACACCATATATTTT. Translated: CASSLNREGNTIYF.

The J gene is TRBJ2-3, the V gene TRBV5-1; D is uncertain. Looked up from germline, CDR1 is SGHRS and CDR2 is YFSETQ. V was clipped by 4 bases and J by 4 bases, with 13 bases between them. This CDR3 is 14 amino acids long. DNA of the CDR3: TGCGCCAGCAGCCTCACCGATCCCGCAGATACGCAGTATTTT. The encoded protein is CASSLTDPADTQYF.

This clonotype was recorded a few times. The chain is built from TRBV11-2 and TRBJ2-7; D uncertain. Looked up from germline, CDR1 is SGHAT and CDR2 is FQNNGV. This CDR3 contains 13 residues. Trimming took 6 bases from V and 3 from J, leaving 12 bases between them. The CDR3 sequence: CASSLRWGYEQYF. In DNA form, the CDR3 reads TGTGCCAGCAGTCTGCGGTGGGGCTACGAGCAGTACTTC.

The CDR3 protein is CASSLVNPLDEQYF. The DNA of the CDR3 is TGTGCCAGCAGCTTAGTAAACCCATTGGACGAGCAGTACTTC. The V and J genes are TRBV7-9 and TRBJ2-7; D gene uncertain. Trimming took off 1 base at V and 5 bases at J, with 12 bases between the two ends. The CDR3 totals 14 residues. Germline V gene lookup returns CDR1 SEHNR and CDR2 FQNEAQ (reference sequence).

This clonotype appeared many times. CDR3 sequence reads: CASTLGTYEQYF. In DNA, the CDR3 is TGTGCCAGCACTTTAGGAACCTACGAGCAGTACTTC. The V gene is TRBV6-2 or TRBV6-3, the J gene TRBJ2-7; D gene uncertain. Germline CDR1 reads MNHEY; CDR2 reads SVGEGT. CDR3 length: 12 amino acids. Trimming took 7 bases from V and 2 from J, leaving 9 bases between them.

V gene TRBV25-1 combines with J gene TRBJ1-1; D gene uncertain. This CDR3 has 13 amino acids. Looked up from germline, CDR1 is MGHDK and CDR2 is SYGVNS. Trimming shortened V by 1 base and J by 7 bases, and 10 bases separated the two germline ends. CDR3 sequence reads: CASSEWSQIEAFF. CDR3 coding DNA: TGTGCCAGCAGTGAATGGTCGCAGATTGAAGCTTTCTTT.

V is TRBV4-2 and J is TRBJ1-2, with D unresolved. CDR1 is LGHNA, CDR2 YNFKEQ, per germline. This CDR3 region has 15 residues. Between the trimmed V and J ends, which lost 7 bases and 1 base, there was a span of 16 bases. In DNA form, the CDR3 reads TGTGCCAGCACGGCCAGCGCGATGAATAACTATGGCTACACCTTC. It codes for CASTASAMNNYGYTF.

This chain connects TRBV7-2 to TRBJ1-6; D unclear. V was clipped by 1 base and J by 0 bases, with 13 bases between them. The CDR3 has 18 amino acids. The germline V gene encodes CDR1 SGHTA and CDR2 FQGNSA. The CDR3 loop reads CASSLVSPVSSYNSPLHF. In DNA, the CDR3 is TGTGCCAGCAGCTTAGTCTCGCCGGTTAGCTCCTATAATTCACCCCTCCACTTT.

This clonotype was seen a few times. The V call is TRBV2, the J call TRBJ1-5; 9 bases are a match to TRBD1. The ends lost 5 bases at V and 0 bases at J; junction bases unmatched: 8. Germline CDR1 SNHLY, CDR2 FYNNEI. This CDR3 has 17 amino acids. Here the CDR3 reads CASSRQGGDYSNQPQHF. DNA for the CDR3: TGTGCCAGCAGTCGACAGGGGGGGGACTATAGCAATCAGCCCCAGCATTTT.

This clonotype was recorded only once. Mismatch with germline at one junction end may stem from a read error. The genes are TRBV11-2 and TRBJ1-1; D unclear. The length of the CDR3 is 12 residues. CDR1 is SGHAT and CDR2 is FQNNGV in the germline V gene. The CDR3 bases are TGTGCCTGCAGCTACGCGTACACTGAAGCTTTCTTT. Its protein is CACSYAYTEAFF.

This chain links TRBV6-2 or TRBV6-3 with TRBJ2-1; D perhaps matches TRBD2 (6 bases). CDR3 length: 16 residues. Trimming took off 0 bases at V and 6 bases at J, with 15 bases between the two ends. Germline CDR1 MNHEY, CDR2 SVGEGT. CDR3 region: CASSYSPGWRGNEQFF. The CDR3 DNA reads TGTGCCAGCAGTTACTCTCCGGGCTGGCGGGGCAATGAGCAGTTCTTC.

The chain uses TRBV11-2 and TRBJ2-1; 7 positions agree with TRBD2. The germline CDR1 and CDR2 sequences are SGHAT and FQNNGV. The J segment lost 0 bases and the V segment lost 0 bases, leaving 5 bases of the junction unmatched. This CDR3 spans 17 amino acids. The CDR3 nucleotides are TGTGCCAGCAGCTTAGAGGGAGGGGCGGGCTCCTACAATGAGCAGTTCTTC. Encoded protein: CASSLEGGAGSYNEQFF.

The V gene is TRBV11-3, the J gene TRBJ2-1; 8 nucleotides line up with TRBD2. The CDR3 sequence is 17 residues long. The junction had 7 bases not matched to a gene; V was cut back by 2 bases and J by 1 base. Germline assignment: CDR1 SGHNT and CDR2 YENEEA. The CDR3 protein is CASSLRGGSGSYNEQFF. The CDR3 DNA reads as TGTGCCAGCAGCTTACGGGGGGGAAGCGGGTCCTACAATGAGCAGTTCTTC.

At least ten counts were recorded for this clonotype. The CDR3 loop is CASYLGTGKTGELFF. The CDR3 DNA reads as TGTGCCAGTTACCTCGGGACAGGGAAAACCGGGGAGCTGTTTTTT. This chain connects TRBV6-5 to TRBJ2-2, with TRBD1 matching 9 bases. Germline V gives CDR1 MNHEY, CDR2 SVGAGI. The CDR3 contains 15 residues. The V segment lost 9 bases and the J segment 5 bases; nucleotides outside the gene matches: 10.

This clonotype was detected ten times or more. The gene calls are TRBV7-9 and TRBJ1-2; D perhaps matches TRBD1 (5 bases). This CDR3 is 14 amino acids long. Trimming cost V 1 base and J 2 bases, with 8 bases left between them. Germline assignment: CDR1 SEHNR and CDR2 FQNEAQ (reference sequence). CDR3 DNA: TGTGCCAGCAGCTTAGTTGCAGGGAACTATGGCTACACCTTC. This encodes CASSLVAGNYGYTF. The full variable domain, rest sourced from reference TRBV7-9 and TRBJ1-2, is DTGVSQNPRHKITKRGQNVTFRCDPISEHNRLYWYRQTLGQGPEFLTYFQNEAQLEKSRLLSDRFSAERPKGSFSTLEIQRTEQGDSAMYLCASSLVAGNYGYTFGSGTRLTVV.

This chain joins TRBV6-5 and TRBJ1-3; 8 bases match TRBD1. Trimming at V came to 6 bases and at J to 3 bases, leaving 4 bases not matched to a gene. The CDR3 extends over 14 amino acids. Germline CDR1 is MNHEY and CDR2 is SVGAGI. The CDR3 DNA sequence: TGTGCCAGCAGCCTACAGGGGGATGGAAACACCATATATTTT. This codes for CASSLQGDGNTIYF.

This clonotype was observed a handful of times. This chain connects TRBV7-9 to TRBJ1-1, with a weak D call TRBD1 (5 bases). The CDR3 contains 13 residues. CDR1 is SEHNR and CDR2 is FQNEAQ in the germline V gene (reference sequence). V was clipped by 7 bases and J by 5 bases, with 14 bases between them. CDR3 loop: CASNSGVGTEAFF. Written as DNA, the CDR3 is TGTGCCAGCAACTCGGGGGTTGGGACTGAAGCTTTCTTT.

The rearrangement uses TRBV5-4 and TRBJ2-1; tentative D call: TRBD1 (6 bases). Germline loops: CDR1 SGHNT, CDR2 YYREEE (reference sequence). V lost 3 bases to trimming and J lost 5 bases, with 12 bases between them. The CDR3 loop spans 14 amino acids. CDR3 sequence (DNA): TGTGCCAGCAGCTCCCCAGGGGAGCACAATGAGCAGTTCTTC. As protein: CASSSPGEHNEQFF.

The chain carries TRBV7-6 and TRBJ1-2, with D possibly being TRBD1 (6 bases). Trimming removed 5 bases from V and 6 bases from J, with 13 bases in between. The CDR3 runs 13 residues. Per germline, CDR1 SGHVS and CDR2 FNYEAQ. The CDR3, as DNA: TGTGCCAGCAGCATCAGGGGCATAGATGGCTACACCTTC. Translating it yields CASSIRGIDGYTF.

The rearrangement joins TRBV9 to TRBJ2-1; D is ambiguous. From germline, CDR1 is SGDLS and CDR2 YYNGEE. The CDR3 length is 16 residues. Deletions cut 1 base from V and 0 bases from J, with 11 bases between. The chain's CDR3 is CASSVSGRSSYNEQFF. The CDR3 DNA reads as TGTGCCAGCAGCGTATCCGGCCGAAGCTCCTACAATGAGCAGTTCTTC.